Sequencing of this TCR beta chain was carried out in a study of human T cells and chemical hapten exposure. Turning to the study itself: Read at 6 days, the patch tests placed 0.01% DPC on the upper back.

Each cDNA molecule in the library carried unique molecular identifiers. The authors' processing: A per-sample median of about 96,000 TCRs was observed, with a range of roughly 20,000 to 750,000. TCRdb processed the RACE reads anew with MiXCR; each CDR3 protein has one entry. These V and J calls rely on TCRdb rather than the paper's analysis. The table shows under 300,000 distinct CDR3 sequences, with over 7.5% occurring only once. There are a few counts of this clonotype. Its antigen is not known. As for time point: pre-sensitization, week 0. The treatment: therapeutic diphenylcyclopropenone sensitization with weekly scalp DPC. Study results and limitations: Patch test score rose with PT1 expanded TCRs, significant at 8, 16, 32, not 4.

V was pared by 6 bases and J by 3 bases, with 11 bases between. The CDR3 is 13 residues long. Looked up from germline, CDR1 is SGHRS and CDR2 is YFSETQ. The receptor's source is a man between 18 and 35 years old with alopecia areata. Some clones in this sample may be carry-over from other donors' samples. The V call is TRBV5-1, the J call TRBJ2-3; the D gene is possibly TRBD1 (5 bases). The input for sequencing was whole blood, taken in connection with sensitization to the hapten diphenylcyclopropenone (DPC). As DNA, the CDR3 is TGCGCCAGCATGGGGCAGGGAACAGATACGCAGTATTTT. Translated: CASMGQGTDTQYF.